This T cell receptor beta chain comes out of a study of blood T cells in healthy people across ages. Study results and limitations: Relative to aged donors, long-lived donors carried more naive CD4+ cells and displayed higher diversity. A strong correlation was seen between TCR beta diversity and naive T cell percentage. TCR beta diversity, measured per million T cells, fell in a roughly linear way with age.

Isolation of PBMCs gave at least 7 million cells per sample. The sample holds many counts of this clonotype. Its antigen remains unidentified. Primed by a sample-barcoded 5' primer and a J-beta primer mix, a second PCR proceeded for 7 to 11 cycles. TCRdb re-called the 5' RACE reads with MiXCR, one entry per CDR3 protein. The profile covers 630,000 or so distinct CDR3 sequences, with 32% appearing a single time and approximately 15% taken by the ten largest. CDR3 length equals 13 residues. Germline values: CDR1 MNHEY, CDR2 SMNVEV (reference sequence). V gave up 6 bases and J gave up 4 bases, with 9 bases separating them.

The source of this sequence is a woman older than 75 in good health. Input material: blood. This rearrangement joins TRBV27 to TRBJ2-2; D uncertain. The CDR3 nucleotides read TGTGCCAGCAGCCGCTCGGGCACCGGGGAGCTGTTTTTT. Its protein is CASSRSGTGELFF.